This T cell receptor beta chain originates from a study of cytomegalovirus exposure and HLA in healthy donors. Study observations and caveats: Analysis was carried out at a later point, and it linked a missense DCLRE1C variant to TCR beta V- and J-gene trimming. Later on, an analysis showed TCR association rates differing by HLA locus, with DRB1 the most and HLA-C the fewest.

Healthy bone marrow donors formed the donor group. The V end was cut by 6 bases, the J end by 3 bases, with 14 bases between. The CDR3 spans 14 residues. Germline loops: CDR1 MDHEN, CDR2 SYDVKM. Primers for the PCR totalled 60 Vbeta and 13 Jbeta. Sequencing was performed with immunoSEQ multiplex PCR; in TCRdb, only in-frame clones are kept and a portion is missing. The sample includes about 120,000 clones, roughly three quarters of them seen just once. A word on this clone: Its antigen is unidentified.

The source material was PBMCs. This chain connects TRBV28 to TRBJ1-1; tentative D call: TRBD1 (6 bases). The TCR sequence derives from a man under 40 in good health and CMV-seropositive. DNA for the CDR3: TGTGCCAGCAGCACACAGGGTGAGGACACTGAAGCTTTCTTT. Translation: CASSTQGEDTEAFF. Supplemented by reference TRBV28 and TRBJ1-1, the full variable domain reads DVKVTQSSRYLVKRTGEKVFLECVQDMDHENMFWYRQDPGLGLRLIYFSYDVKMKEKGDIPEGYSVSREKKERFSLILESASTNQTSMYLCASSTQGEDTEAFFGQGTRLTVV.